This TCR beta chain derives from a study of T-cell reconstitution after alpha-beta-depleted transplantation in children. The study, taken as a whole, reports: T cells produced anew were the main source of T-cell counts and diversity one year after transplant.

The CDR3 spans 17 residues. The germline V gene encodes CDR1 SGHRS and CDR2 YFSETQ. The authors prepared the TCRbeta library with unique molecular identifiers. MiXCR, run by TCRdb on the PCR reads, gives a single entry per CDR3 protein. The data contain hundreds of thousands of distinct CDR3 sequences, roughly 15% of them singletons. As regards this clonotype: What it recognizes is unknown. Germline is not matched at one junction end, which may reflect a read error.

The sequence derives from a male patient aged 10 to 17 who had a stem cell transplant for acute lymphoblastic leukemia, so the T cells may come from the graft donor. V gene TRBV5-1 combines with J gene TRBJ2-1, with D maybe TRBD2 (5 bases). The sample was PBMCs, mostly from graft donor cells, taken 360 days after TCRalphabeta/CD19-depleted stem cell transplant. CDR3: CASSLFLNSLSRDERFF. Here the CDR3 DNA reads TGCGCCAGCAGCTTGTTCCTCAACAGCCTATCACGGGATGAGCGGTTCTTC. Supplemented by reference TRBV5-1 and TRBJ2-1, the full variable domain reads KAGVTQTPRYLIKTRGQQVTLSCSPISGHRSVSWYQQTPGQGLQFLFEYFSETQRNKGNFPGRFSGRQFSNSRSEMNVSTLELGDSALYLCASSLFLNSLSRDERFFGPGTRLTVL.